Below are 9 T cell receptor beta chains sequenced from a single sample in a study of regulatory T cells in long-lasting Graves disease. The sample's time point: persistent/refractory GD, antithyroid drugs over 5 years with positive TRAb. There was RNA extracted from PBMCs, and the TCR library was made from it. Building of the TCR beta libraries involved iRepertoire HTBI primers and Arm-PCR of CDR3 regions. In TCRdb, the multiplex PCR reads were re-called with MiXCR into one record per CDR3 protein. The table includes about 430,000 distinct CDR3 sequences, roughly a fifth detected once. The specimen was peripheral blood mononuclear cells (PBMCs), collected when the disease was refractory, from a patient treated with antithyroid drugs. All receptors derive from a female donor with Graves disease.

Note on this clonotype: A much larger clone lies one base from this, so it may be a read error. This chain connects TRBV6-2 or TRBV6-3 to TRBJ2-7; D possibly uses TRBD1 or TRBD2 (5 bases each). This CDR3 is 15 amino acids long. Trimming took off 0 bases at V and 5 bases at J, with 14 bases between the two ends. Per the germline V gene, CDR1 is MNHEY and CDR2 is SVGEGT. The DNA of the CDR3 is TGTGCCAGCAGTTACTCTTCGAGGGGTATCAACGAGCAGTACTTC. Translation: CASSYSSRGINEQYF.

The gene calls are TRBV10-3 and TRBJ2-7; TRBD2 matches at 11 bases. Unmatched junction bases numbered 6, after V lost 2 bases and J lost 3 bases. This CDR3 contains 16 residues. Germline-derived CDR1 and CDR2 are ENHRY and SYGVKD. In DNA form, the CDR3 reads TGTGCCATCAGTGAGGGACTAGCGGGCGGAGTCTACGAGCAGTACTTC. This sequence encodes CAISEGLAGGVYEQYF.

This clonotype was picked up many times. V gene TRBV7-8 combines with J gene TRBJ2-7; no firm D call. Trimming removed 1 base from V and 5 bases from J, with 6 bases in between. Germline lookup yields CDR1 SGHVS and CDR2 FQNEAQ. The CDR3 spans 12 residues. In DNA form, the CDR3 reads TGTGCCAGCAGCTTAGTTCGCGACGAGCAGTACTTC. Residues: CASSLVRDEQYF.

This clonotype was observed at least ten times. V usage is TRBV28 and J usage is TRBJ1-5; D unclear. The V gene lost 2 bases and the J gene lost 3 bases, with 14 bases spanning the gap. Per germline, CDR1 MDHEN and CDR2 SYDVKM. CDR3 length: 16 residues. In nucleotides, the CDR3 is TGTGCCAGCAGTTTAGCATTGGCGGATCCCAATCAGCCCCAGCATTTT. Its protein is CASSLALADPNQPQHF.

This clonotype was counted ten times or more. The gene calls are TRBV30 and TRBJ1-1, with 9 bases fitting TRBD1. With V trimmed by 3 bases and J by 3 bases, 2 bases remained unmatched. The CDR3 contains 13 residues. From germline, CDR1 is GTSNPN and CDR2 SVGIG (reference sequence). CDR3 coding DNA: TGTGCCTGGAGCCGGACAGGGGACACTGAAGCTTTCTTT. This codes for CAWSRTGDTEAFF.

This clonotype was observed many times. This rearrangement joins TRBV2 to TRBJ2-7, with TRBD1 matching over 8 bases. With V trimmed by 7 bases and J by 6 bases, 11 bases remained unmatched. The V gene's germline CDR1 is SNHLY and CDR2 FYNNEI. The CDR3 contains 14 residues. The CDR3, as DNA: TGTGCCAGCACCGGACAGGGCGAATTGGGCGAGCAGTACTTC. As protein: CASTGQGELGEQYF. Full variable domain (remainder filled in from reference TRBV2 and TRBJ2-7): EPEVTQTPSHQVTQMGQEVILRCVPISNHLYFYWYRQILGQKVEFLVSFYNNEISEKSEIFDDQFSVERPDGSNFTLKIRSTKLEDSAMYFCASTGQGELGEQYFGPGTRLTVT.

This clonotype has only a few counts. The chain couples TRBV7-6 to TRBJ1-5; the D gene is possibly TRBD1 (6 bases). Germline CDR1 reads SGHVS; CDR2 reads FNYEAQ. Trimming removed 5 bases at V and 0 bases at J, with 17 bases between. There are 17 residues in the CDR3. CDR3 loop: CASSLTGTLYSNQPQHF. CDR3 DNA sequence: TGTGCCAGCAGCCTTACAGGGACCCTTTATAGCAATCAGCCCCAGCATTTT.

The rearrangement joins TRBV6-4 to TRBJ1-1; 12 bases map to TRBD1. V gave up 5 bases and J gave up 1 base; unmatched junction bases: 5. Germline V gene lookup returns CDR1 MRHNA and CDR2 SNTAGT. The CDR3 runs to 16 residues. CDR3 in amino acids: CASSSGQGAGNTEAFF. The CDR3 DNA reads TGTGCCAGCAGTTCGGGACAGGGGGCGGGGAACACTGAAGCTTTCTTT.

The J gene is TRBJ2-1, the V gene TRBV12-3 or TRBV12-4; D is unclear. This CDR3 region has 11 residues. V lost 10 bases to trimming and J lost 4 bases, with 8 bases between them. The CDR3 is CAITAYNEQFF. For the CDR3, the DNA is TGTGCCATCACAGCTTACAATGAGCAGTTCTTC.